These 31 T cell receptor beta chains came from one sample sequenced in a study of identical twins. TCRdb recomputed calls from the 5' RACE reads with MiXCR, one row per CDR3 protein. The sample consists of roughly 1,500,000 distinct CDR3 sequences, 32% of them appearing once. The sample taken for sequencing was cord blood. The receptor set was obtained from a newborn girl in good health.

This clonotype has more than one count but fewer than ten. The chain combines TRBV20-1 with TRBJ2-3; 7 bases agree with TRBD2. This CDR3 spans 14 amino acids. Germline CDR1 is DFQATT and CDR2 is SNEGSKA (reference sequence). V shed 2 bases, J shed 4 bases, and the junction held 6 bases outside the gene matches. The CDR3 loop is CSARRLAGADTQYF. CDR3 nucleotide sequence: TGCAGTGCTAGACGACTAGCAGGTGCAGATACGCAGTATTTT.

This clonotype was counted a few times. This chain uses TRBV7-2 with TRBJ2-7; D may be TRBD2 (5 bases). Germline V gene lookup returns CDR1 SGHTA and CDR2 FQGNSA. The CDR3 sequence is 14 residues long. V lost 4 bases and J lost 0, with 10 bases in between. This CDR3 is CASSYQRSSYEQYF. The DNA for the CDR3 is TGTGCCAGCAGCTATCAGCGGAGCTCCTACGAGCAGTACTTC.

CDR3 amino acids: CASSTAQGIYGYTF. The CDR3 region has the DNA TGCGCCAGCAGCACGGCACAGGGGATCTATGGCTACACCTTC. The genes are TRBV5-1 and TRBJ1-2; TRBD1 matches 7 bases. V shed 4 bases, J shed 4 bases, and the junction held 7 bases outside the gene matches. CDR1 is SGHRS and CDR2 is YFSETQ in the germline V gene. The CDR3 spans 14 residues.

The DNA of the CDR3 is TGCAGTGCAGGGGCAGTCATGAACACTGAAGCTTTCTTT. Protein sequence: CSAGAVMNTEAFF. The chain combines TRBV20-1 with TRBJ1-1; D might be TRBD1 (5 bases). Germline loops: CDR1 DFQATT, CDR2 SNEGSKA (reference sequence). V lost 6 bases and J 0 bases, leaving 11 bases between the germline ends. The CDR3 contains 13 residues.

The chain links TRBV27 to TRBJ1-2, with TRBD1 as a possible D gene (5 bases). V lost 4 bases and J 5 bases, leaving 17 bases between the germline ends. Germline-derived CDR1 and CDR2 are MNHEY and SMNVEV (reference sequence). There are 15 residues in the CDR3. DNA of the CDR3: TGTGCCAGCAGTTACCGAGGGTACGGGGGTTATGGCTACACCTTC. It specifies CASSYRGYGGYGYTF.

The rearrangement links TRBV20-1 to TRBJ2-3; 8 bases map to TRBD2. V trimming: 4 bases; J trimming: 2 bases; junction bases outside the gene matches: 5. Per germline, CDR1 DFQATT and CDR2 SNEGSKA (reference sequence). The CDR3 length is 14 residues. The CDR3 spells CSAKTSAYTDTQYF. For the CDR3, the DNA is TGCAGTGCTAAGACTAGCGCGTACACAGATACGCAGTATTTT.

This clonotype has only a few counts. The V call is TRBV7-2, the J call TRBJ2-3; no reliable D call. The germline V and J ends were trimmed by 1 base and 0 bases, with 17 bases remaining between them. The CDR3 has 18 residues. From germline, CDR1 is SGHTA and CDR2 FQGNSA. The CDR3 DNA sequence: TGTGCCAGCAGCTTAGTAGCCCCTAGATCAACTAGCACAGATACGCAGTATTTT. It is translated as CASSLVAPRSTSTDTQYF.

This clonotype was counted between two and nine times. V is TRBV29-1 and J is TRBJ2-1; weak D call: TRBD2 (7 bases). V was cut by 5 bases and J by 3 bases, with 14 bases left in between. Looked up from germline, CDR1 is SQVTM and CDR2 is ANQGSEA. The CDR3 extends over 14 amino acids. CDR3 residues: CSVQEGGGYNEQFF. The CDR3 DNA sequence: TGCAGCGTTCAGGAGGGAGGGGGCTACAATGAGCAGTTCTTC.

In regard to this clonotype: The junction departs from the called germline gene at one end, perhaps through a read error. The chain joins TRBV7-9 to TRBJ1-6; D perhaps matches TRBD1 (5 bases). Germline V gene data show CDR1 as SEHNR and CDR2 as FQNEAQ (reference sequence). The CDR3 sequence is 13 residues long. The CDR3 loop reads CASSPLGTQPPHF. The CDR3 region has the DNA TGTGCCAGCAGCCCACTCGGGACGCAACCCCCCCACTTT.

This clonotype appeared a few times. This chain connects TRBV5-1 to TRBJ2-1; D is perhaps TRBD2 (5 bases). This CDR3 spans 15 amino acids. Germline CDR1 and CDR2: SGHRS and YFSETQ. Trimming removed 4 bases from V and 3 bases from J, with 14 bases in between. CDR3 coding DNA: TGCGCCAGCAGCCGACTAAGTACGGTCTACAATGAGCAGTTCTTC. This translates into CASSRLSTVYNEQFF.

The table lists this clonotype with a few counts. The chain has TRBV12-3 or TRBV12-4 and TRBJ2-5, with D perhaps being TRBD1 or TRBD2 (5 bases each). Trimming left V 4 bases short and J 4 bases short, with 13 bases between. The CDR3 length is 14 residues. The CDR3 reads CASSWDGKGETQYF. In DNA form, the CDR3 reads TGTGCCAGCAGTTGGGACGGAAAGGGAGAGACCCAGTACTTC.

This chain joins TRBV9 and TRBJ1-1, with D unresolved. Trimming removed 4 bases from V and 3 bases from J, with 10 bases in between. CDR3 size: 13 residues. Looked up from germline, CDR1 is SGDLS and CDR2 is YYNGEE. The CDR3 sequence is CASSPLWDTEAFF. Here the CDR3 DNA reads TGTGCCAGCAGCCCCCTTTGGGACACTGAAGCTTTCTTT.

This chain links TRBV6-1 with TRBJ1-2; D is undetermined. The germline V and J ends were trimmed by 5 bases and 4 bases, with 17 bases remaining between them. The CDR3 loop spans 15 amino acids. Germline-derived CDR1 and CDR2 are MNHNS and SASEGT. The CDR3 sequence: CASSQVFARGYGYTF. The CDR3 DNA reads as TGTGCCAGCAGTCAGGTCTTTGCTCGGGGCTATGGCTACACCTTC.

This clonotype has a handful of counts. The rearrangement joins TRBV29-1 to TRBJ2-5; 7 bases are shared with TRBD2. This CDR3 contains 13 residues. J gave up 11 bases and V 0 bases, and 9 bases lay outside the gene matches. Germline V CDR1 and CDR2: SQVTM, ANQGSEA. CDR3: CSVEDLGGDEQYF. The CDR3, as DNA: TGCAGCGTTGAAGATCTGGGGGGGGATGAGCAGTACTTC.

The rearrangement joins TRBV6-2 or TRBV6-3 to TRBJ2-7; 12 nucleotides agree with TRBD2. Germline V gene sequence: CDR1 MNHEY, CDR2 SVGEGT. The CDR3 length is 18 residues. Trimming removed 0 bases from V and 3 bases from J; junction bases left unmatched: 9. DNA for the CDR3: TGTGCCAGCAGTTACTCGATCCGTCTAGCGGGAGGGTACTACGAGCAGTACTTC. This encodes CASSYSIRLAGGYYEQYF.

The genes are TRBV6-6 and TRBJ2-7; 13 bases are shared with TRBD2. Germline V gene lookup returns CDR1 MNHNY and CDR2 SVGAGI (reference sequence). CDR3 length: 16 residues. The V and J ends lost 6 bases and 3 bases, in that order; junction bases with no gene match: 8. In DNA, the CDR3 is TGTGCCAGCAGCAAAGACGGGACTAGCGGGATCTACGAGCAGTACTTC. Encoded protein: CASSKDGTSGIYEQYF.

This clonotype has more than one count but fewer than ten. Here the CDR3 reads CASSFSGEWDDEQYF. DNA of the CDR3: TGTGCCAGCAGTTTCTCAGGGGAATGGGACGATGAGCAGTACTTC. The rearrangement links TRBV28 to TRBJ2-5, with D tentatively TRBD1 (6 bases). Trimming cost V 3 bases and J 11 bases, with 22 bases left between them. Germline-derived CDR1 and CDR2 are MDHEN and SYDVKM. The CDR3 consists of 15 residues.

This clonotype was counted only a few times. This chain joins TRBV27 and TRBJ2-5; 11 bases align to TRBD2. After removal of 5 bases from V and 5 bases from J, the junction contained 4 bases not matched to a gene. In germline, CDR1 is MNHEY, CDR2 SMNVEV (reference sequence). The CDR3 is 14 amino acids. The CDR3 coding sequence is TGTGCCAGCAGTCCCGTAGCGGGAGGGGAGACCCAGTACTTC. Its protein product is CASSPVAGGETQYF.

This clonotype was counted a few times. The J gene is TRBJ2-1, the V gene TRBV28; TRBD2 aligns across 7 bases. J was trimmed by 2 bases and V by 3 bases; bases with no gene match: 4. Germline CDR1 MDHEN, CDR2 SYDVKM. This CDR3 is built from 15 residues. For the CDR3, the DNA is TGTGCCAGCAGTTTTAGCGGGCCCCCCTACAATGAGCAGTTCTTC. This sequence encodes CASSFSGPPYNEQFF.

The CDR3, as DNA: TGCAGTGCCCCCACTAGCGGGAGCTCCTACGAGCAGTACTTC. This sequence encodes CSAPTSGSSYEQYF. The gene calls are TRBV20-1 and TRBJ2-7; 11 positions agree with TRBD2. Unmatched junction bases numbered 4, after V lost 6 bases and J lost 0 bases. This CDR3 comprises 14 residues. CDR1 DFQATT and CDR2 SNEGSKA come from the germline V gene (reference sequence).

This clonotype was counted a single time. The chain uses TRBV20-1 and TRBJ2-5; 8 bases fit TRBD2. Germline CDR1 DFQATT, CDR2 SNEGSKA (reference sequence). CDR3 size: 16 residues. Trimming cost V 0 bases and J 11 bases; bases outside gene matches: 17. CDR3 bases: TGCAGTGCTAGAGATCGGGGGGGCTCGGTATCCAATGAGCAGTACTTC. It specifies CSARDRGGSVSNEQYF.

The genes are TRBV7-9 and TRBJ2-3; D assignment may be TRBD1 or TRBD2 (5 bases each). CDR1 and CDR2 from the germline V gene are SEHNR and FQNEAQ (reference sequence). This CDR3 comprises 13 residues. The germline V and J ends were trimmed by 7 bases and 1 base, with 9 bases remaining between them. CDR3 bases: TGTGCCAGCATGGGGGTGGGCACAGATACGCAGTATTTT. As protein: CASMGVGTDTQYF.

The rearrangement links TRBV7-2 to TRBJ1-6, with D hard to call. V lost 3 bases, J lost 7 bases, and 10 bases lay in between. This CDR3 region has 14 residues. In germline, CDR1 is SGHTA, CDR2 FQGNSA. CDR3 sequence (DNA): TGTGCCAGCAGCTTGGTTCGGAAAAATTCACCCCTCCACTTT. Translating gives CASSLVRKNSPLHF. The full variable domain, with the rest looked up from reference TRBV7-2 and TRBJ1-6, is GAGVSQSPSNKVTEKGKDVELRCDPISGHTALYWYRQSLGQGLEFLIYFQGNSAPDKSGLPSDRFSAERTGGSVSTLTIQRTQQEDSAVYLCASSLVRKNSPLHFGNGTRLTVT.

This clonotype was counted between two and nine times. The rearrangement links TRBV12-3 or TRBV12-4 to TRBJ2-1; 14 bases are a match to TRBD2. The CDR3 has 18 amino acids. V shed 0 bases, J shed 3 bases, and the junction held 4 bases outside the gene matches. The chain's CDR3 is CASSLASGTSGSYNEQFF. DNA of the CDR3: TGTGCCAGCAGTTTAGCGTCCGGGACTAGCGGGAGCTACAATGAGCAGTTCTTC.

The chain uses TRBV29-1 and TRBJ2-3; 7 nucleotides match TRBD1. The junction had 6 bases not matched to a gene; V was cut back by 6 bases and J by 0 bases. Germline CDR1 reads SQVTM; CDR2 reads ANQGSEA. This CDR3 is 14 amino acids long. The CDR3 loop is CSVGWDSSTDTQYF. The CDR3 nucleotides are TGCAGCGTGGGCTGGGACAGCAGCACAGATACGCAGTATTTT.

This clonotype was picked up many times. The V gene is TRBV5-1, the J gene TRBJ2-1; D possibly corresponds to TRBD2 (6 bases). Trimming took 3 bases from V and 0 from J, leaving 10 bases between them. The CDR3 extends over 15 amino acids. CDR1 is SGHRS, CDR2 YFSETQ, per germline. CDR3 sequence: CASSSAGSSYNEQFF. The CDR3 bases are TGCGCCAGCAGCTCAGCGGGCAGCTCCTACAATGAGCAGTTCTTC.

A few counts support this clonotype. The V call is TRBV28, the J call TRBJ2-3; 8 bases are a match to TRBD2. The V gene's germline CDR1 is MDHEN and CDR2 SYDVKM. After removal of 3 bases from V and 2 bases from J, the junction contained 7 bases not matched to a gene. The CDR3 totals 16 residues. The CDR3 sequence: CASSLSGSRFTDTQYF. The DNA for the CDR3 is TGTGCCAGCAGTTTGAGCGGGAGCCGTTTCACAGATACGCAGTATTTT.

About this clonotype: Given a much more abundant clone one base away, this may be a read error. This chain joins TRBV28 and TRBJ1-2; the D gene is possibly TRBD1 (5 bases). Deletions cut 8 bases from V and 2 bases from J, with 12 bases between. Germline CDR1 MDHEN, CDR2 SYDVKM. The CDR3 totals 13 residues. DNA for the CDR3: TGTGCCAGCGGTATTAGGGGAAACTATGGCTACACCTTC. It yields the protein CASGIRGNYGYTF.

This clonotype has a handful of counts. This chain uses TRBV4-2 with TRBJ2-5; 13 bases are a match to TRBD2. Trimming removed 0 bases from V and 4 bases from J; junction bases left unmatched: 8. CDR1 LGHNA and CDR2 YNFKEQ come from the germline V gene. This CDR3 spans 18 amino acids. The DNA of the CDR3 is TGTGCCAGCAGCCAAGATGAGCTGGGACTAGCGGGGCCAGAGACCCAGTACTTC. Translated: CASSQDELGLAGPETQYF.

A note on this clonotype: One junction end does not reproduce the germline sequence, and a read error may be involved. This chain uses TRBV19 with TRBJ1-2, with D perhaps TRBD1 (5 bases). The CDR3 is made up of 14 amino acids. CDR1 is LNHDA, CDR2 SQIVND, per germline (reference sequence). The CDR3 spells CAGSTLGGTYGYTF. CDR3 DNA sequence: TGTGCCGGTAGTACCCTGGGGGGAACCTATGGCTACACCTTC.

The chain links TRBV5-1 to TRBJ2-5; 10 nucleotides agree with TRBD2. The CDR3 is 15 amino acids. V was pared by 3 bases and J by 11 bases, with 13 bases of the junction left unmatched. Germline V CDR1 and CDR2: SGHRS, YFSETQ. The CDR3 reads CASSSGTSAANEQYF. The CDR3 bases are TGCGCCAGCAGCTCGGGGACTAGCGCCGCTAATGAGCAGTACTTC.